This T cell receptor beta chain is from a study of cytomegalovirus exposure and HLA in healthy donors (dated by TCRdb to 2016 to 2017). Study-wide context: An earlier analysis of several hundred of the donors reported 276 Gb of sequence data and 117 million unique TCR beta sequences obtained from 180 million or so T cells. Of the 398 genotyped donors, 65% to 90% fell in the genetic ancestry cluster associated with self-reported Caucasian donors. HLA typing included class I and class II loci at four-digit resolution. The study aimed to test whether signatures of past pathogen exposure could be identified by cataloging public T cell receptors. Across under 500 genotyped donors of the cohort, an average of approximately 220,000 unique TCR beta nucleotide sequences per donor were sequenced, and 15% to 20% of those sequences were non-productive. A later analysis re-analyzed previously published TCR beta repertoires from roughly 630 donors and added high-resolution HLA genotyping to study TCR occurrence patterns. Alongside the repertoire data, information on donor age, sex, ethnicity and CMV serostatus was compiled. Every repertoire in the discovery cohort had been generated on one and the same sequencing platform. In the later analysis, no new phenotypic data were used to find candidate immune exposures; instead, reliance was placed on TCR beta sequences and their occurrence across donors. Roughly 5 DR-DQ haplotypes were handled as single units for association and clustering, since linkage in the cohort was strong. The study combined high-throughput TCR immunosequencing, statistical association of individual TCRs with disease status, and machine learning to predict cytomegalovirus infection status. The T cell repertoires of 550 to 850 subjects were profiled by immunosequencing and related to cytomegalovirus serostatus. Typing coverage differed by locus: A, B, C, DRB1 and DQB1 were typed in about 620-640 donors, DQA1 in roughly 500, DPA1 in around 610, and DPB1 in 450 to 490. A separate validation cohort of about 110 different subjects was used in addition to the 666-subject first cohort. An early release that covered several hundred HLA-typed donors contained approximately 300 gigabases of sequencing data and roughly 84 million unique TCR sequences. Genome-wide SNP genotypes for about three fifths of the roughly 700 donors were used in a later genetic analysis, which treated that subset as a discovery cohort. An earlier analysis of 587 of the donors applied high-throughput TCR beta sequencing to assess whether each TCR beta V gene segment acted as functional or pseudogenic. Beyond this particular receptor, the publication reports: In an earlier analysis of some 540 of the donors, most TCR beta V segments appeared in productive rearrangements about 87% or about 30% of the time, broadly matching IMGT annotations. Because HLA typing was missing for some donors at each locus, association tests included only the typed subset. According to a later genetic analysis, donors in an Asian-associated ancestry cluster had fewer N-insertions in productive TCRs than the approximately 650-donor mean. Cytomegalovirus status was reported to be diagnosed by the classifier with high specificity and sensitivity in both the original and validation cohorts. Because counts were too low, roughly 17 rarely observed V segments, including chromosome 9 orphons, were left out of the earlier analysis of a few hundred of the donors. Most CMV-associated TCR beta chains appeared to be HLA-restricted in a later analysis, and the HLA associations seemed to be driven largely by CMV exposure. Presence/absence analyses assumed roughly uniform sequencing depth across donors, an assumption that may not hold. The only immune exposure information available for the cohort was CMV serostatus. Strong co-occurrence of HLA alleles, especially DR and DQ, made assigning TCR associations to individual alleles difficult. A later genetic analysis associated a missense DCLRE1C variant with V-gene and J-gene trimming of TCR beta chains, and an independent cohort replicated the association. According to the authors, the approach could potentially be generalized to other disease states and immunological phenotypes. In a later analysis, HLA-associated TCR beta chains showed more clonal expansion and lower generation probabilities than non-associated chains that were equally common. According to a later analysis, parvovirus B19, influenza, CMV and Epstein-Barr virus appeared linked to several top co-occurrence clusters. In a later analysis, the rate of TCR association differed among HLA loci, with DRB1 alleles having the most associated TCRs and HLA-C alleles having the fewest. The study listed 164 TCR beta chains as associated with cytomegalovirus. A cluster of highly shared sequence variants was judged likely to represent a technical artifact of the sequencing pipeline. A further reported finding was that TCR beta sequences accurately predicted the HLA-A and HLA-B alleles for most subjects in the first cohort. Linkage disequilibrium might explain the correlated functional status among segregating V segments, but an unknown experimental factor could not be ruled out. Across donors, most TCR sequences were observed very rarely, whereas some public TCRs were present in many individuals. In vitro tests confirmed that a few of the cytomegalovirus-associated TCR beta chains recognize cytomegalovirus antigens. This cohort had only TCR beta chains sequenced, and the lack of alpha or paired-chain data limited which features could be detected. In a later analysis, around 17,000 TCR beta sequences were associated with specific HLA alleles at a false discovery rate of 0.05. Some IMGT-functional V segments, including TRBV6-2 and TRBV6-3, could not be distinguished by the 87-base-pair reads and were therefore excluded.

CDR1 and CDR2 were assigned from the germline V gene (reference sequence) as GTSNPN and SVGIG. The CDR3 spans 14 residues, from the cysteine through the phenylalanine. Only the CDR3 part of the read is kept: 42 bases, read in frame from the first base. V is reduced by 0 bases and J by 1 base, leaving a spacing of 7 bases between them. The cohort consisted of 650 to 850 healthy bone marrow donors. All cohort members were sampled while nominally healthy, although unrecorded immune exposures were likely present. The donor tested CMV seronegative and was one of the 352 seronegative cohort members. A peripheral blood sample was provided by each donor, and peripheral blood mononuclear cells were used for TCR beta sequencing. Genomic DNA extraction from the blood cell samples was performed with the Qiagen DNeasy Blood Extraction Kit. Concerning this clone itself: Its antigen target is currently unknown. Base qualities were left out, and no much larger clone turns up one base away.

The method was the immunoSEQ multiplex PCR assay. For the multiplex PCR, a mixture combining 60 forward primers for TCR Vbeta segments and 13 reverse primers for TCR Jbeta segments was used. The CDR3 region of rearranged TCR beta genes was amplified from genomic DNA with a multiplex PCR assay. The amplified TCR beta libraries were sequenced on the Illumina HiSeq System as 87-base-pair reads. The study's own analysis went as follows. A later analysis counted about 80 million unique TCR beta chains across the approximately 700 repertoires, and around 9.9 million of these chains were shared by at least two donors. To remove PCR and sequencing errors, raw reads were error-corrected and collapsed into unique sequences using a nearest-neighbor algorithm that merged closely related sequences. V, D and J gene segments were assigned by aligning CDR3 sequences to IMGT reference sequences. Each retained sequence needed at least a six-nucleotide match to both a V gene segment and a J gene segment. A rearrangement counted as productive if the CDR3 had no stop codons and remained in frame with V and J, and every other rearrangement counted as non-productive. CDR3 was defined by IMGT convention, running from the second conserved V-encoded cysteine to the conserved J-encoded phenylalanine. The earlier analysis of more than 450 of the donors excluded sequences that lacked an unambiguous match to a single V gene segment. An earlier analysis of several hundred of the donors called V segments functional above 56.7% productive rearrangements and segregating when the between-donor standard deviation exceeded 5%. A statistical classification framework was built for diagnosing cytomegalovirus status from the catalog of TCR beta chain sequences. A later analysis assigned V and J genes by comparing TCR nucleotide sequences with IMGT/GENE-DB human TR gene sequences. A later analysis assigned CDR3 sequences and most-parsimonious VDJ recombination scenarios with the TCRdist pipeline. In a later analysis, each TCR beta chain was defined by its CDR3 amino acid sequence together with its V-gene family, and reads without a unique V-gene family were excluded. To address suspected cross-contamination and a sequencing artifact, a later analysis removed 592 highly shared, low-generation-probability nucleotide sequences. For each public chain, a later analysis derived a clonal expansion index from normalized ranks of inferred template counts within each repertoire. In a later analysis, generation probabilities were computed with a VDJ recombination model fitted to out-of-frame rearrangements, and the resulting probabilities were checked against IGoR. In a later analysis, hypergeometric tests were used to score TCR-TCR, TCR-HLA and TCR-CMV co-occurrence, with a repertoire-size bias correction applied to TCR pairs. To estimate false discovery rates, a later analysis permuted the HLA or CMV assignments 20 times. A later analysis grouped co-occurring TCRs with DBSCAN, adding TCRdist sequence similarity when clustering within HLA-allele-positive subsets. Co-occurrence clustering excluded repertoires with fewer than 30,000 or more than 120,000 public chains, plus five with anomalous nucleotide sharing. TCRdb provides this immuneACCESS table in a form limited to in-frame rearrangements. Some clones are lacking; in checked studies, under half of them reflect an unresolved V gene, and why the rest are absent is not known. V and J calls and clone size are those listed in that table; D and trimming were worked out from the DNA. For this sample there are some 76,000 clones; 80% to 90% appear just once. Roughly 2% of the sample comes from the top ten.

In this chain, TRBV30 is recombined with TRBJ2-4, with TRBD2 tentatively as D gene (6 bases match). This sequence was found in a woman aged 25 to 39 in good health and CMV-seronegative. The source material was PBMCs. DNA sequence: TGTGCCTGGAGTGTACGGGGGGCCAAAAACATTCAGTACTTC. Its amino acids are CAWSVRGAKNIQYF.